This entry is about one TCR beta chain. CDR3 length equals 12 residues. CDR1 and CDR2 (germline): SGHTA, FQGNSA. The germline V and J ends were trimmed by 1 base and 8 bases, with 8 bases remaining between them. These data belong to a study of OX40 agonist ivuxolimab in advanced cancers. The overall study: As their treatment, patients were administered ivuxolimab, an agonistic anti-OX40 (CD134) antibody. Dose-escalation patients suffered from hepatocellular carcinoma, melanoma, renal cell or head and neck cancer.

Libraries were prepared by immunoSEQ multiplex PCR; TCRdb keeps only in-frame clonotypes and omits some of them. The sample includes 85,000 to 95,000 clones, around 90% of them seen just once. Patients had blood sampled at baseline and again on cycle 4 day 1 and cycle 7 day 1. Sequencing was performed on CD4+ or CD8+ T cells sorted from blood, taken in a trial of the OX40 agonist ivuxolimab. V is TRBV7-2 and J is TRBJ1-2, with unresolved D. The receptor was isolated from an adult with an advanced solid tumor such as melanoma, head and neck, liver or kidney cancer. This chain's CDR3 is CASSLVEGGYTF. As DNA, the CDR3 is TGTGCCAGCAGCTTAGTAGAAGGCGGCTACACCTTC.